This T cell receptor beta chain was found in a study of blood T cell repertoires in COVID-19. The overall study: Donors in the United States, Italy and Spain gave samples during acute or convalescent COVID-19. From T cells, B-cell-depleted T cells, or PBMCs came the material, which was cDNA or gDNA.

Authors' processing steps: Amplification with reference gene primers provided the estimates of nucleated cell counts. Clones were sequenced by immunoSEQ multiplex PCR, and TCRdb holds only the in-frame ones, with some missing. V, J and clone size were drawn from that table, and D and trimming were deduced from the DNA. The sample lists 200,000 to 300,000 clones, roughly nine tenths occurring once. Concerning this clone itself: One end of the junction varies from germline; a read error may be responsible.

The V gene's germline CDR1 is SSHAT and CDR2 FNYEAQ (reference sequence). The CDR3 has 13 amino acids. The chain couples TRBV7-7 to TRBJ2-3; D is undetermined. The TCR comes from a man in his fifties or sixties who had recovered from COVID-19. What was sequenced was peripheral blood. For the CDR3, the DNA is TGTGCTAGCAGCTTCGGTCTCACAGATACGCAGTATTTT. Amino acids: CASSFGLTDTQYF. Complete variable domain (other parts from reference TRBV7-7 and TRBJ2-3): GAGVSQSPRYKVTKRGQDVTLRCDPISSHATLYWYQQALGQGPEFLTYFNYEAQPDKSGLPSDRFSAERPEGSISTLTIQRTEQRDSAMYRCASSFGLTDTQYFGPGTRLTVL.